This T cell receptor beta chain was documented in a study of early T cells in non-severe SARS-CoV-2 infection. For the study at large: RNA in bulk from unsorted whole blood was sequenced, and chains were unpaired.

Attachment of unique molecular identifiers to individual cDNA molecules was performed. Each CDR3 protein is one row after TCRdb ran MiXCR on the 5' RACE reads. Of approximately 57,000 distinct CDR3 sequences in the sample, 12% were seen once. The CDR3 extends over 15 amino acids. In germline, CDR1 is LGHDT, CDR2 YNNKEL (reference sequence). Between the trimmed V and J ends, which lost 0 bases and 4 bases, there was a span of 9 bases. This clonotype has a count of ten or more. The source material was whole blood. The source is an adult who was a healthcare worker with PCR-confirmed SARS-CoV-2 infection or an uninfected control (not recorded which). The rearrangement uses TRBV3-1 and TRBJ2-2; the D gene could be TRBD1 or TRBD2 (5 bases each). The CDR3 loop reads CASSQEPGATGELFF. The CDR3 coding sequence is TGTGCCAGCAGCCAAGAGCCCGGGGCCACCGGGGAGCTGTTTTTT.